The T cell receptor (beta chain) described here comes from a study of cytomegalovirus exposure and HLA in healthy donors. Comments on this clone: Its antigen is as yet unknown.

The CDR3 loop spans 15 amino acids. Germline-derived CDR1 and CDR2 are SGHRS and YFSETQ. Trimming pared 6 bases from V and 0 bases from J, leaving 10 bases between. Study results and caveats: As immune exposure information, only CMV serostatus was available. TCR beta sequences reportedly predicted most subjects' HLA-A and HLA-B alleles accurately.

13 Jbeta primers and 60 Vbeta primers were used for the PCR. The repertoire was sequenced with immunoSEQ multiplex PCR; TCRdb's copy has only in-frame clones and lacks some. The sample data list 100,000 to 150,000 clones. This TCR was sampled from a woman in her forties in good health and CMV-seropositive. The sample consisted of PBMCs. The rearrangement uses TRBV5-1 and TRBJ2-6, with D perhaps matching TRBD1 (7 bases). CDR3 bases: TGCGCCAGCACCCAGGGGGGCTCTGGGGCCAACGTCCTGACTTTC. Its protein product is CASTQGGSGANVLTF.